This T cell receptor beta chain was captured by sequencing in a study of T cell repertoires in cytomegalovirus infection. About the research overall: Public TCR beta signature analysis indicated the presence of both CMV infection and matching HLA type. General study findings and limits: Accumulated public TCR beta family frequency recognized individuals carrying CMV together with the relevant HLA.

On this clonotype itself: Its specificity is not known.

TCRdb reprocessed the reads via MiXCR and lists one record per CDR3 protein. The sample has hundreds of thousands of distinct CDR3 sequences, roughly 26% seen once. Sequencing was carried out using CD8+ T cells from PBMCs. The clonotype was recovered from a human donor in good health (CMV status not recorded). Some clones in this sample may be carry-over from other donors' samples.

This CDR3 reads CASSIAGFGELFF. CDR3 sequence (DNA): TGTGCCAGCAGTATAGCGGGGTTCGGGGAGCTGTTTTTT. The chain joins TRBV28 to TRBJ2-2; 8 bases map to TRBD2. V lost 5 bases to trimming and J lost 7 bases; unmatched junction nucleotides: 3. The length of the CDR3 is 13 residues. Germline CDR1 reads MDHEN; CDR2 reads SYDVKM.